The 4 T cell receptor beta chains below all came from one sample that was sequenced in a study of cytomegalovirus exposure and HLA in healthy donors. Primers: 60 Vbeta forward and 13 Jbeta reverse. TCRdb's copy holds only in-frame clones and misses some; the assay was immunoSEQ multiplex PCR. The data show more than 150,000 clones, about 85% seen once. The sequencing input was PBMCs. Receptor source: a man in his forties or fifties in good health and CMV-seronegative.

The chain combines TRBV9 with TRBJ2-2; possible D gene TRBD2, 6 bases. V lost 2 bases, J lost 0 bases, and 8 bases lay in between. The CDR3 has 15 amino acids. Germline V gene lookup returns CDR1 SGDLS and CDR2 YYNGEE. CDR3 residues: CASSVSGANTGELFF. The CDR3 nucleotides are TGTGCCAGCAGCGTGTCGGGGGCGAACACCGGGGAGCTGTTTTTT. The variable domain in full, with the rest retrieved from reference TRBV9 and TRBJ2-2, is DSGVTQTPKHLITATGQRVTLRCSPRSGDLSVYWYQQSLDQGLQFLIQYYNGEERAKGNILERFSAQQFPDLHSELNLSSLELGDSALYFCASSVSGANTGELFFGEGSRLTVL.

The chain uses TRBV11-2 and TRBJ2-5; no firm D call. V was trimmed by 1 base and J by 5 bases, leaving 11 bases between them. The CDR3 has 14 amino acids. The germline V gene encodes CDR1 SGHAT and CDR2 FQNNGV. DNA for the CDR3: TGTGCCAGCAGCTTAGGTGAAATCGGGGAGACCCAGTACTTC. This gives the protein CASSLGEIGETQYF.

This sequence joins TRBV5-1 and TRBJ2-1; tentatively, D is TRBD2 (5 bases). The germline V gene has CDR1 SGHRS and CDR2 YFSETQ. This CDR3 region has 14 residues. V lost 3 bases and J lost 6, with 13 bases in between. The CDR3: CASSWRRLGNEQFF. CDR3 nucleotides: TGCGCCAGCAGCTGGAGGAGGCTGGGCAATGAGCAGTTCTTC.

Written as DNA, the CDR3 is TGCGCCAGCAGCCCGACTAGCGGGGAGTCAGATACGCAGTATTTT. Protein product: CASSPTSGESDTQYF. The gene calls are TRBV4-3 and TRBJ2-3; the match to TRBD2 covers 11 bases. The CDR3 has 15 amino acids. The germline V gene encodes CDR1 LGHNA and CDR2 YSLEER. J lost 4 bases, V lost 4 bases, and 4 bases had no gene match.